These 3 T cell receptor beta chains share one sample of origin, sequenced in a study of cytomegalovirus exposure and HLA in healthy donors. A multiplex PCR was run with 60 Vbeta primers and 13 Jbeta primers. Sequenced by immunoSEQ multiplex PCR; TCRdb stores in-frame clones only, minus some. The table has over 95,000 clones, about 80% seen once; the top ten hold 1.5% to 2.5%. Material for sequencing was PBMCs. The receptors shown here come from a man aged 35 to 55 in good health and CMV-seronegative.

Comment on this clone: Other DNA sequences in this specimen translate into the identical CDR3. DNA of the CDR3: TGTGCCAGCAGTTACGACCGACAGGGGTATCATGGCTACACCTTC. It translates to CASSYDRQGYHGYTF. V is TRBV6-6 and J is TRBJ1-2, with 8 positions matching TRBD1. With V trimmed by 2 bases and J by 6 bases, 8 bases remained unmatched. Per germline, CDR1 MNHNY and CDR2 SVGAGI (reference sequence). This CDR3 has 15 amino acids.

Of note for this clone: One end of the junction is discordant with germline, which a read error may explain. The rearrangement uses TRBV7-9 and TRBJ2-7; 8 bases agree with TRBD1. Germline V gene data show CDR1 as SEHNR and CDR2 as FQNEAQ (reference sequence). CDR3 length: 16 residues. As DNA, the CDR3 is TGTTCCAGCAGCTTATCCGGACAGGGCGGTCCCTACGAGCAGTACTTC. Translation: CSSSLSGQGGPYEQYF.

This clone occurred once. This rearrangement joins TRBV30 to TRBJ1-2; TRBD1 might be the D (5 bases). V gave up 8 bases and J gave up 4 bases, with 14 bases separating them. There are 12 residues in the CDR3. Looked up from germline, CDR1 is GTSNPN and CDR2 is SVGIG (reference sequence). CDR3 region: CAHTGGGYGYTF. The CDR3 bases are TGTGCCCATACCGGGGGTGGCTATGGCTACACCTTC.